This T cell receptor beta chain was captured by sequencing in a study of shared clonotypes between healthy human individuals. Donors, without exception, were Caucasian adults residing in Nashville, Tennessee. TCRdb's table, derived via immunoSEQ multiplex PCR, lists solely in-frame clones and lacks some. The sample holds around 550,000 clones, about 96% seen once. This CDR3 is 15 amino acids long. Germline V gene sequence: CDR1 ENHRY, CDR2 SYGVKD. Trimming cost V 0 bases and J 4 bases, with 12 bases left between them. The sequenced material came from naive CD4+ T cells sorted from blood. Sample subset: CD45RA+ positively selected. This TCR came from a woman aged 30 to 39 in good health. This chain joins TRBV10-3 and TRBJ1-2; D is unclear. CDR3 DNA sequence: TGTGCCATCAGTGAGTCAGGCGCCAGAGGCTATGGCTACACCTTC. Protein sequence: CAISESGARGYGYTF.